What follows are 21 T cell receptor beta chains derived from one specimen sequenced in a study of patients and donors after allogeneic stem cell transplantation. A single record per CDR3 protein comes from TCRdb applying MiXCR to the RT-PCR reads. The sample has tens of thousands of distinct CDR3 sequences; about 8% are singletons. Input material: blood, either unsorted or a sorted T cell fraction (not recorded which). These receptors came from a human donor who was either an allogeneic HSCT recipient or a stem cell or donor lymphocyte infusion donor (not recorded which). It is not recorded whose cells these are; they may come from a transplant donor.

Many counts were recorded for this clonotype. The CDR3 sequence: CASSQEMGQGNYGYTF. In DNA form, the CDR3 reads TGCGCCAGCAGCCAAGAGATGGGACAGGGCAACTATGGCTACACCTTC. The gene calls are TRBV4-1 and TRBJ1-2; TRBD1 agrees at 9 bases. With V trimmed by 0 bases and J by 2 bases, 4 bases remained unmatched. Germline loops: CDR1 MGHRA, CDR2 YSYEKL. The CDR3 has 16 amino acids.

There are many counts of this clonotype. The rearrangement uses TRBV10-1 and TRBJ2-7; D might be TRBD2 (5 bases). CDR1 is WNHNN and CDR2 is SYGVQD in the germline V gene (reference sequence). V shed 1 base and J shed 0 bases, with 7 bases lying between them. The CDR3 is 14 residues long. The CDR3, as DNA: TGCGCCAGCAGTGAGTTCGAGGGCTCCTACGAGCAGTACTTC. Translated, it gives CASSEFEGSYEQYF.

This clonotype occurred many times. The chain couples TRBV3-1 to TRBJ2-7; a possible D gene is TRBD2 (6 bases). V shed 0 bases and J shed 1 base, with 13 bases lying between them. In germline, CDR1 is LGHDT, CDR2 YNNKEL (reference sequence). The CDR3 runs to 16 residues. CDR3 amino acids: CASSQDLGGKSYEQYF. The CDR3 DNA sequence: TGTGCCAGCAGCCAAGATCTGGGGGGAAAATCCTACGAGCAGTACTTC.

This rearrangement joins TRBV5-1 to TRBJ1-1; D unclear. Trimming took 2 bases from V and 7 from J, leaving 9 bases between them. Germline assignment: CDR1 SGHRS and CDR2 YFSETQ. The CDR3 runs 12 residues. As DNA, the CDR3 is TGCGCCAGCAGCTTCCCGGACGGTGAAGCTTTCTTT. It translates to CASSFPDGEAFF.

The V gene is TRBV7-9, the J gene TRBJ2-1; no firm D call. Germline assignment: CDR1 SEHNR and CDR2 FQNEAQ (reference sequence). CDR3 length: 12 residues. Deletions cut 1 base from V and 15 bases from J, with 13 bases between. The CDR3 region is CASSLGLELVFF. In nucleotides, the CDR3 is TGTGCCAGCAGCTTAGGGTTGGAGTTAGTGTTCTTC.

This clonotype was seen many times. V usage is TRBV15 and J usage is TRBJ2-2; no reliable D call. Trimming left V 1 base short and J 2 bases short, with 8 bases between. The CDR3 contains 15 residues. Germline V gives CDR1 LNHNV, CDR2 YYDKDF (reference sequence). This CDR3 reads CATSRGGANTGELFF. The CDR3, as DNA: TGTGCCACCAGCAGAGGGGGTGCTAACACCGGGGAGCTGTTTTTT.

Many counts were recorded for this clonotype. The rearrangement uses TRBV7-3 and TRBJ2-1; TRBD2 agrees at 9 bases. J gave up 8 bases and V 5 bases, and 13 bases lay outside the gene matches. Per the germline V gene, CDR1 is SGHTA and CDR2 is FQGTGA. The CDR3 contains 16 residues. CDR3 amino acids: CASSPRRAGGGDEQFF. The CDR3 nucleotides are TGTGCCAGCAGCCCCCGAAGAGCGGGAGGAGGGGATGAGCAGTTCTTC.

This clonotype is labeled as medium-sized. CDR3 sequence (DNA): TGCAGTGCTAGAGGGGGGGGTGGCAATCAGCCCCAGCATTTT. Residues: CSARGGGGNQPQHF. The chain has TRBV20-1 and TRBJ1-5; TRBD1 might be the D (5 bases). Looked up from germline, CDR1 is DFQATT and CDR2 is SNEGSKA (reference sequence). V lost 1 base and J 2 bases, leaving 9 bases between the germline ends. The CDR3 has 14 residues.

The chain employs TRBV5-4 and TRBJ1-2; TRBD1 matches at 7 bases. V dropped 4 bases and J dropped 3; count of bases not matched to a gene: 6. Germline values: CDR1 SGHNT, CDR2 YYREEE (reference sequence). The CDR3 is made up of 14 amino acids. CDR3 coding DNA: TGTGCCAGCAGCCAATTGACAGGGTACTATGGCTACACCTTC. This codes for CASSQLTGYYGYTF.

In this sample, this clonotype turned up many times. The CDR3 DNA is TGTGCCAGCAGCTTGAGGGGGCGGAAGAACTATGGCTACACCTTC. Its protein is CASSLRGRKNYGYTF. V gene TRBV11-3 combines with J gene TRBJ1-2; 7 nucleotides match TRBD1. CDR3 length: 15 amino acids. Trimming at V came to 3 bases and at J to 2 bases, leaving 6 bases not matched to a gene. In germline, CDR1 is SGHNT, CDR2 YENEEA. The full variable domain, rest sourced from reference TRBV11-3 and TRBJ1-2, is EAGVVQSPRYKIIEKKQPVAFWCNPISGHNTLYWYLQNLGQGPELLIRYENEEAVDDSQLPKDRFSAERLKGVDSTLKIQPAELGDSAVYLCASSLRGRKNYGYTFGSGTRLTVV.

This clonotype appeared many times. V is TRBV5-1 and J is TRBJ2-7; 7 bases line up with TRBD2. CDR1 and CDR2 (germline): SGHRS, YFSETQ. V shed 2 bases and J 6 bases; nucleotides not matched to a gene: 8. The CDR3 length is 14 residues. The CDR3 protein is CASSFFGEGGEQYF. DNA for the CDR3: TGCGCCAGCAGCTTTTTTGGGGAGGGAGGCGAGCAGTACTTC.

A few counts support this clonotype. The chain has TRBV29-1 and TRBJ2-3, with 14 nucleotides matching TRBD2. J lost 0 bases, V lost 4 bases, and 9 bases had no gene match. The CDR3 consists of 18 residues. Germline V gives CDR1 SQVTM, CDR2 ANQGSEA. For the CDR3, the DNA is TGCAGCGTTGTGGAACGGACTAGCGGGGGGTCTAGCACAGATACGCAGTATTTT. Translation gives CSVVERTSGGSSTDTQYF.

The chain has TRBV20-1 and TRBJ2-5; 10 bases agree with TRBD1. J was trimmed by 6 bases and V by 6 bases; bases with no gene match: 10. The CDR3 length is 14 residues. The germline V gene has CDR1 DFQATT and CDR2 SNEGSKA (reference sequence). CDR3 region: CSAPTGGDMKTQYF. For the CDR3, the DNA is TGCAGTGCCCCGACAGGGGGCGATATGAAGACCCAGTACTTC.

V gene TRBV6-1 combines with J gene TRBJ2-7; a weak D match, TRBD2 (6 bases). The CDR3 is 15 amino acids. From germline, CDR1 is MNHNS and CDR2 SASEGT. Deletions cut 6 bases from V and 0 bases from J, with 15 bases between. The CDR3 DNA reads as TGTGCCAGCAGGGGGGGTCCTAAGTCCTCCTACGAGCAGTACTTC. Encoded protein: CASRGGPKSSYEQYF.

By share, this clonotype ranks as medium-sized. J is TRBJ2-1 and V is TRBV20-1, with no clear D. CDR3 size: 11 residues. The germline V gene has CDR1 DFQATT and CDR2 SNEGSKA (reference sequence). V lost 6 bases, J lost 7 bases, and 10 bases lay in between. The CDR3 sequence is CSAEQINEQFF. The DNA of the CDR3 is TGCAGTGCCGAGCAGATTAATGAGCAGTTCTTC.

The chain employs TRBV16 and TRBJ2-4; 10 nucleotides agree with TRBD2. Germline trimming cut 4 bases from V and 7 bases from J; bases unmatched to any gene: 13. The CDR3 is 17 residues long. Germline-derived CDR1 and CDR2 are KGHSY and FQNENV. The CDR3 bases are TGTGCCAGCAGCCCCTTGGGTCAAGCGGGAGGGCCCAACATTCAGTACTTC. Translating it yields CASSPLGQAGGPNIQYF. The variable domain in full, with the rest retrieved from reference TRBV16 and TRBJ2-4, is GEEVAQTPKHLVRGEGQKAKLYCAPIKGHSYVFWYQQVLKNEFKFLISFQNENVFDETGMPKERFSAKCLPNSPCSLEIQATKLEDSAVYFCASSPLGQAGGPNIQYFGAGTRLSVL.

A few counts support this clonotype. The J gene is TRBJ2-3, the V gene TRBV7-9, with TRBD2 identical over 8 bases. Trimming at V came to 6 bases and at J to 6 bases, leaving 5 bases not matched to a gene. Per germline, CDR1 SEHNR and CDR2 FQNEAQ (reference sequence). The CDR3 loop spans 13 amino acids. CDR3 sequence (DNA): TGTGCCAGCAGGGTCGGGGGGGCGGATACGCAGTATTTT. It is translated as CASRVGGADTQYF.

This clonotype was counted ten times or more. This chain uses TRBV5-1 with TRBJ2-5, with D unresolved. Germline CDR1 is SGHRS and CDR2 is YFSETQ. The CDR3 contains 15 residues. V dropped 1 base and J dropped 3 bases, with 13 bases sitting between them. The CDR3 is CASSLIGFGEETQYF. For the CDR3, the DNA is TGCGCCAGCAGCTTGATAGGGTTCGGAGAAGAGACCCAGTACTTC.

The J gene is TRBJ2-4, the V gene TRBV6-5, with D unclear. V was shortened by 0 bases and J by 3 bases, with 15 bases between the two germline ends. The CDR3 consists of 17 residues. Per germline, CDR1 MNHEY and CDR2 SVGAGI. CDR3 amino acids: CASSYSLMSTGKNIQYF. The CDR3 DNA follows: TGTGCCAGCAGTTACTCGTTGATGAGTACTGGCAAAAACATTCAGTACTTC.

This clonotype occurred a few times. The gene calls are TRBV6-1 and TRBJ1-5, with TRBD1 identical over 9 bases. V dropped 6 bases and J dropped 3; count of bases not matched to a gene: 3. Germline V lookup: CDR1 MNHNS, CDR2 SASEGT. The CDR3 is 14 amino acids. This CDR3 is CASSGTGYNQPQHF. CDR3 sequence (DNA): TGTGCCAGCAGCGGGACAGGGTACAATCAGCCCCAGCATTTT.

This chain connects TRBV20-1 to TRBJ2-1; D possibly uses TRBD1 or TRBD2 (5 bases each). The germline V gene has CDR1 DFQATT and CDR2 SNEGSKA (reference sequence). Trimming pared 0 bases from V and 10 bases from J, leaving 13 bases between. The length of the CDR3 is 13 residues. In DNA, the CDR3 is TGCAGTGCTAGAGACCCCGGGGCTGGGGAGCAGTTCTTC. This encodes CSARDPGAGEQFF.